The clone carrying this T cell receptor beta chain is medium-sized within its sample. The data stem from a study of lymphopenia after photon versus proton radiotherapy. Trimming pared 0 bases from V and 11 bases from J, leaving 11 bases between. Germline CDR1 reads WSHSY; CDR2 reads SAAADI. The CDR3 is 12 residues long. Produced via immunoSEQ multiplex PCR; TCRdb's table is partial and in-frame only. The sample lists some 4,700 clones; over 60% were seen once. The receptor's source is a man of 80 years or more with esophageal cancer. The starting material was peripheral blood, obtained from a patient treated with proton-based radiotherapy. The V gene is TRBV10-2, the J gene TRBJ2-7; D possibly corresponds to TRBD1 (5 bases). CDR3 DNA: TGCGCCAGCAGTGAGTCACACAGGCCCGAGTACTTC. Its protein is CASSESHRPEYF.